Listed here are 28 T cell receptor beta chains from one sample, sequenced in a study of PD-1 blockade in mismatch repair-deficient tumors. Some clones are missing from TCRdb's copy, which holds only in-frame ones; the method was immunoSEQ multiplex PCR. The sample contains approximately 25,000 clones, approximately 86% of which appear only once. The sequenced sample was peripheral blood, obtained 12 weeks after starting pembrolizumab. These TCRs come from an adult with mismatch repair-deficient cancer.

V is TRBV10-2 and J is TRBJ1-1; 12 bases line up with TRBD1. J was trimmed by 7 bases and V by 5 bases; bases with no gene match: 8. CDR1 is WSHSY, CDR2 SAAADI, per germline. CDR3 size: 15 residues. The CDR3 protein is CASSFPGQGAIEAFF. CDR3 nucleotides: TGCGCCAGCAGTTTTCCGGGACAGGGGGCTATTGAAGCTTTCTTT.

The sample holds one count of this clone. CDR3 loop: CASSIAGGADYGYTF. The CDR3 DNA reads TGCGCCAGCAGCATCGCAGGGGGCGCGGACTATGGCTACACCTTC. This chain uses TRBV5-1 with TRBJ1-2; 8 bases align to TRBD1. CDR1 SGHRS and CDR2 YFSETQ come from the germline V gene. V shed 4 bases, J shed 3 bases, and the junction held 8 bases outside the gene matches. The CDR3 consists of 15 residues. Complete variable domain (other parts from reference TRBV5-1 and TRBJ1-2): KAGVTQTPRYLIKTRGQQVTLSCSPISGHRSVSWYQQTPGQGLQFLFEYFSETQRNKGNFPGRFSGRQFSNSRSEMNVSTLELGDSALYLCASSIAGGADYGYTFGSGTRLTVV.

This clone was found a few times. This rearrangement joins TRBV9 to TRBJ2-3; TRBD1 matches 8 bases. The CDR3 has 15 residues. Germline CDR1 is SGDLS and CDR2 is YYNGEE. V was clipped by 4 bases and J by 5 bases; unmatched bases: 9. The CDR3 loop reads CASSPFQGAGDTQYF. The DNA of the CDR3 is TGTGCCAGCAGCCCGTTTCAGGGGGCGGGAGATACGCAGTATTTT.

The chain joins TRBV28 to TRBJ1-2, with 8 bases aligning to TRBD1. Germline CDR1 MDHEN, CDR2 SYDVKM. This CDR3 contains 16 residues. V shed 4 bases, J shed 4 bases, and the junction held 11 bases outside the gene matches. CDR3 sequence: CASSSPGTGSTYGYTF. DNA of the CDR3: TGTGCCAGCAGTTCTCCAGGGACAGGAAGCACCTATGGCTACACCTTC.

This clone was counted once. The chain combines TRBV4-3 with TRBJ2-7; the D is unclear. V was trimmed by 4 bases and J by 5 bases, leaving 21 bases between them. This CDR3 is built from 16 residues. The germline V gene has CDR1 LGHNA and CDR2 YSLEER. The CDR3 bases are TGCGCCAGCAGCCTTGCCCCGCCACCTTTTGTTCACGAGCAGTACTTC. Its translation: CASSLAPPPFVHEQYF.

V is TRBV9 and J is TRBJ2-3, with D perhaps being TRBD1 or TRBD2 (6 bases each). V lost 3 bases, J lost 5 bases, and 16 bases lay in between. The CDR3 loop spans 15 amino acids. The germline V gene has CDR1 SGDLS and CDR2 YYNGEE. The CDR3, as DNA: TGTGCCAGCAGCGAGGAGGGGACAAAAGTAGATACGCAGTATTTT. Its protein product is CASSEEGTKVDTQYF.

This clone was seen a few times. The chain has TRBV6-5 and TRBJ2-1, with D perhaps assigned TRBD1 or TRBD2 (5 bases each). V was cut by 7 bases and J by 3 bases, with 13 bases left in between. Germline V gene sequence: CDR1 MNHEY, CDR2 SVGAGI. This CDR3 is built from 14 residues. DNA of the CDR3: TGTGCCAGCACCGCAAAGAGGGGCTACAATGAGCAGTTCTTC. It specifies CASTAKRGYNEQFF.

The chain carries TRBV12-5 and TRBJ2-7; no clear D gene. V lost 2 bases and J lost 2, with 7 bases in between. The CDR3 contains 13 residues. Germline V gene sequence: CDR1 LGHNT, CDR2 FRNRAP. CDR3 loop: CASGLTETYEQYF. The CDR3, as DNA: TGTGCTAGTGGTTTGACAGAAACCTACGAGCAGTACTTC.

This rearrangement joins TRBV5-4 to TRBJ1-1; a possible D gene is TRBD1 (5 bases). V shed 2 bases and J shed 5 bases, with 13 bases lying between them. Germline CDR1 SGHNT, CDR2 YYREEE (reference sequence). The CDR3 is made up of 14 amino acids. CDR3 sequence reads: CASSLPSGGTEAFF. CDR3 DNA: TGTGCCAGCAGCTTACCCAGCGGGGGAACTGAAGCTTTCTTT.

CDR3 sequence reads: CASSPPGVGGETQYF. In DNA, the CDR3 is TGTGCCAGCAGCCCTCCAGGGGTGGGAGGAGAGACCCAGTACTTC. The chain joins TRBV7-2 to TRBJ2-5; D may be TRBD1 or TRBD2 (6 bases each). V lost 5 bases, J lost 4 bases, and 17 bases lay in between. This CDR3 has 15 residues. In germline, CDR1 is SGHTA, CDR2 FQGNSA.

This clone was seen once. This chain joins TRBV7-9 and TRBJ2-7, with 8 bases lining up with TRBD1. Losses at the gene ends were 3 bases for V and 2 bases for J; bases not matched to a gene: 0. There are 13 residues in the CDR3. Germline CDR1 is SEHNR and CDR2 is FQNEAQ (reference sequence). For the CDR3, the DNA is TGTGCCAGCAGCTTGGACAGGGCCTACGAGCAGTACTTC. Protein: CASSLDRAYEQYF.

J is TRBJ2-7 and V is TRBV18, with 10 bases identical to TRBD2. The V gene end was trimmed by 0 bases and the J gene end by 7 bases; junction bases not matched to a gene: 9. CDR1 is KGHSH, CDR2 LQKENI, per germline. The CDR3 has 16 amino acids. The CDR3 nucleotides are TGTGCCAGCTCACCACCGGGGGGACTAGCGCTGAGGGAGCAGTACTTC. The encoded protein is CASSPPGGLALREQYF.

The rearrangement links TRBV5-1 to TRBJ1-2; 7 positions match TRBD1. Losses at the gene ends were 4 bases for V and 9 bases for J; bases not matched to a gene: 6. The CDR3 sequence is 12 residues long. From germline, CDR1 is SGHRS and CDR2 YFSETQ. In DNA form, the CDR3 reads TGCGCCAGCAGCACGGGACAGCTCAGCTACACCTTC. Translated, it gives CASSTGQLSYTF. Together with reference TRBV5-1 and TRBJ1-2, the CDR3 gives the full variable domain: KAGVTQTPRYLIKTRGQQVTLSCSPISGHRSVSWYQQTPGQGLQFLFEYFSETQRNKGNFPGRFSGRQFSNSRSEMNVSTLELGDSALYLCASSTGQLSYTFGSGTRLTVV.

J is TRBJ2-5 and V is TRBV10-3; TRBD2 might be the D (7 bases). V was trimmed by 9 bases and J by 4 bases, leaving 15 bases between them. Germline CDR1 and CDR2: ENHRY and SYGVKD. The CDR3 has 13 residues. The CDR3 loop reads CAIMGGLGETQYF. The DNA of the CDR3 is TGTGCCATAATGGGGGGGCTGGGAGAGACCCAGTACTTC.

Only a few counts were recorded for this clone. The chain uses TRBV4-1 and TRBJ2-6, with 10 bases aligning to TRBD1. The CDR3 is 19 residues long. Germline V CDR1 and CDR2: MGHRA, YSYEKL. The junction had 8 bases not matched to a gene; V was cut back by 1 base and J by 2 bases. The CDR3 region is CASSQVAGQGSTGANVLTF. The CDR3 nucleotides read TGCGCCAGCAGCCAAGTTGCGGGACAGGGGTCGACTGGGGCCAACGTCCTGACTTTC.

The gene calls are TRBV5-6 and TRBJ2-1, with 10 bases identical to TRBD2. Germline CDR1 SGHDT, CDR2 YYEEEE. This CDR3 has 15 amino acids. The trim removed 4 bases at V and 2 bases at J, leaving 3 bases unmatched. CDR3 protein: CASSRGLAAYNEQFF. The DNA for the CDR3 is TGTGCCAGCAGCCGAGGACTAGCGGCCTACAATGAGCAGTTCTTC.

This clone was seen only a few times. V and J are TRBV4-1 and TRBJ2-6; D possibly corresponds to TRBD1 (6 bases). Per the germline V gene, CDR1 is MGHRA and CDR2 is YSYEKL. The CDR3 runs 16 residues. Trimming shortened V by 2 bases and J by 0 bases, and 8 bases separated the two germline ends. CDR3 amino acids: CASSQTGSSGANVLTF. DNA of the CDR3: TGCGCCAGCAGCCAAACAGGGAGCTCTGGGGCCAACGTCCTGACTTTC.

In this sample, this clone is medium-sized. The rearrangement links TRBV28 to TRBJ1-3, with D perhaps matching TRBD1 (5 bases). The CDR3 consists of 21 residues. Germline CDR1 reads MDHEN; CDR2 reads SYDVKM. The V end was cut by 5 bases, the J end by 0 bases, with 29 bases between. The CDR3 DNA follows: TGTGCCAGCAGTCCCATAGCGGGGGACTTAACGGTCTCCCACTCTGGAAACACCATATATTTT. Translation: CASSPIAGDLTVSHSGNTIYF.

The rearrangement uses TRBV6-5 and TRBJ2-6, with D possibly being TRBD1 (6 bases). Germline loops: CDR1 MNHEY, CDR2 SVGAGI. The CDR3 length is 15 residues. Trimming removed 5 bases at V and 4 bases at J, with 12 bases between. This CDR3 is CASSLTGSGANVLTF. CDR3 bases: TGTGCCAGCAGTCTCACAGGGTCCGGGGCCAACGTCCTGACTTTC.

A few counts support this clone. The chain carries TRBV7-9 and TRBJ1-1; perhaps TRBD1 as D (6 bases). Germline V gene data show CDR1 as SEHNR and CDR2 as FQNEAQ (reference sequence). Deletions cut 3 bases from V and 0 bases from J, with 14 bases between. This CDR3 is 16 amino acids long. CDR3 region: CASSFGGAFLNTEAFF. The CDR3 nucleotides read TGTGCCAGCAGCTTTGGGGGGGCATTCTTGAACACTGAAGCTTTCTTT.

This clone was found a few times. The chain joins TRBV19 to TRBJ2-1, with 9 bases fitting TRBD2. Per germline, CDR1 LNHDA and CDR2 SQIVND (reference sequence). The V and J ends lost 0 bases and 5 bases, in that order; junction bases with no gene match: 8. The CDR3 totals 17 residues. The CDR3 reads CASSIDLSSGMNNEQFF. Written as DNA, the CDR3 is TGTGCCAGTAGTATAGATTTGTCTAGCGGGATGAACAATGAGCAGTTCTTC.

J is TRBJ2-4 and V is TRBV7-2; TRBD1 agrees at 9 bases. The V and J ends lost 5 bases and 6 bases, in that order; junction bases with no gene match: 5. The germline gives CDR1 SGHTA, CDR2 FQGNSA. This CDR3 spans 14 amino acids. CDR3 bases: TGTGCCAGCAGCCGGACAGGGGATGGAAACATTCAGTACTTC. It codes for CASSRTGDGNIQYF.

Written as DNA, the CDR3 is TGCGCCAGCAGCTTGTTAGGACAGGGGGGCCTGACTGAAGCTTTCTTT. Translating it yields CASSLLGQGGLTEAFF. The rearrangement joins TRBV5-1 to TRBJ1-1; 10 nucleotides line up with TRBD1. This CDR3 has 16 residues. Germline V gene data show CDR1 as SGHRS and CDR2 as YFSETQ. With V trimmed by 1 base and J by 5 bases, 8 bases remained unmatched.

This clone was recorded a few times. This chain links TRBV7-2 with TRBJ1-1; D unclear. Germline lookup yields CDR1 SGHTA and CDR2 FQGNSA. Trimming took 6 bases from V and 0 from J, leaving 8 bases between them. The CDR3 is 13 residues long. The CDR3, as DNA: TGTGCCAGCAGGTTAAACATGAACACTGAAGCTTTCTTT. Translating it yields CASRLNMNTEAFF.

The chain employs TRBV25-1 and TRBJ2-4; 7 bases match TRBD1. The CDR3 totals 16 residues. The J segment lost 3 bases and the V segment lost 4 bases, leaving 9 bases of the junction unmatched. CDR1 and CDR2 from the germline V gene are MGHDK and SYGVNS. CDR3 sequence reads: CASSARQGRFKNIQYF. The CDR3 nucleotides read TGTGCCAGCAGTGCGAGACAGGGCCGCTTCAAAAACATTCAGTACTTC.

The chain recombines TRBV11-2 with TRBJ2-3, with D uncertain. Germline CDR1 reads SGHAT; CDR2 reads FQNNGV. V was trimmed by 2 bases and J by 5 bases, leaving 11 bases between them. The CDR3 sequence is 14 residues long. The CDR3: CASSLMTKGDTQYF. The CDR3 DNA reads as TGTGCCAGCAGCTTAATGACAAAGGGAGATACGCAGTATTTT.

The chain uses TRBV5-6 and TRBJ1-1, with unresolved D. Per germline, CDR1 SGHDT and CDR2 YYEEEE. The CDR3 extends over 11 amino acids. V was pared by 0 bases and J by 7 bases, with 4 bases between. For the CDR3, the DNA is TGTGCCAGCAGCTTGGAGGGTGAAGCTTTCTTT. The encoded protein is CASSLEGEAFF. Drawing the rest from reference TRBV5-6 and TRBJ1-1, the complete variable domain is DAGVTQSPTHLIKTRGQQVTLRCSPKSGHDTVSWYQQALGQGPQFIFQYYEEEERQRGNFPDRFSGHQFPNYSSELNVNALLLGDSALYLCASSLEGEAFFGQGTRLTVV.

The J gene is TRBJ2-7, the V gene TRBV5-1, with TRBD2 matching over 16 bases. With 1 base clipped from V and 6 bases from J, the junction kept 4 bases outside the gene matches. The CDR3 extends over 16 amino acids. Germline loops: CDR1 SGHRS, CDR2 YFSETQ. Written as DNA, the CDR3 is TGCGCCAGCAGCTTGACGGGACTAGCGGGAGGGTCCGAGCAGTACTTC. It encodes CASSLTGLAGGSEQYF.